A selection of T cell receptor beta chains follows, all from one sample in a study of shared clonotypes between healthy human individuals. Generated by immunoSEQ multiplex PCR, the TCRdb table keeps only in-frame clones and is missing some. The data show 2 million to 2.5 million clones, more than 90% seen once. Sequencing input: naive CD4+ T cells sorted from blood. The receptors stem from a young man in good health. Both conserved end residues are part of each CDR3. D genes are given only for firm matches. Only part of the rows carry a size: once, few, many, or a class if the clone is expanded.

TRBV5-1	-	-	TRBJ2-3	CASSLDTGADTQYF	TGCGCCAGCAGCTTGGATACGGGGGCGGATACGCAGTATTTT
TRBV27	-	-	TRBJ2-2	CASSLSTSVGELFF	TGTGCCAGCAGTTTATCGACTTCTGTCGGGGAGCTGTTTTTT
TRBV6-5	once	-	TRBJ1-4	CASSIDREKLFF	TGTGCCAGCAGCATAGACCGAGAAAAACTGTTTTTT
TRBV29-1	-	-	TRBJ1-4	CSVVTATNEKLFF	TGCAGCGTTGTAACAGCCACTAATGAAAAACTGTTTTTT
TRBV4-3	-	TRBD1	TRBJ1-2	CASSQDGVAGGRGQGYTF	TGCGCCAGCAGCCAAGATGGGGTAGCCGGGGGCAGGGGGCAGGGCTACACCTTC
TRBV19	-	-	TRBJ1-3	CASTEESSGNTIYF	TGTGCCAGTACGGAGGAGAGCTCTGGAAACACCATATATTTT
TRBV10-3	-	-	TRBJ2-3	CAISESFGNTQYF	TGTGCCATCAGTGAGTCGTTCGGGAATACGCAGTATTTT
TRBV19	-	-	TRBJ1-2	CASSLGRTRGAFGYTF	TGTGCCAGTAGCCTTGGACGGACTCGGGGGGCGTTTGGCTACACCTTC
TRBV10-3	-	TRBD1	TRBJ2-7	CATTQGAYEQYF	TGTGCCACCACACAGGGGGCCTACGAGCAGTACTTC
TRBV7-3	-	TRBD2	TRBJ2-7	CASSLSGTSGDEQYF	TGTGCCAGCAGCCTTTCCGGGACTAGCGGGGACGAGCAGTACTTC
TRBV19	-	-	TRBJ1-5	CASSRFIGNQPQHF	TGTGCCAGTAGTCGATTTATCGGGAATCAGCCCCAGCATTTT
TRBV7-8	-	TRBD2	TRBJ2-7	CASSFQSGRDEQYF	TGTGCCAGCAGCTTTCAAAGCGGGAGGGACGAGCAGTACTTC
TRBV4-2	-	-	TRBJ1-4	CASSQERPFGGLNEKLFF	TGTGCCAGCAGCCAAGAGAGACCTTTCGGTGGCCTTAATGAAAAACTGTTTTTT
TRBV7-6	-	-	TRBJ1-1	CASSLNQNTEAFF	TGTGCCAGCAGCTTAAATCAGAACACTGAAGCTTTCTTT
TRBV18	-	-	TRBJ1-2	CASSPQGPRAYGYTF	TGTGCCAGCTCACCACAGGGACCGAGGGCCTATGGCTACACCTTC
TRBV2	-	-	TRBJ2-7	CASTVSAGLSEQYF	TGTGCCAGCACTGTATCCGCAGGGTTGAGCGAGCAGTACTTC
TRBV30	-	-	TRBJ2-3	CAWRANTDTQYF	TGTGCCTGGAGAGCTAACACAGATACGCAGTATTTT
TRBV18	-	TRBD1	TRBJ1-3	CASSPGQVTGNTIYF	TGTGCCAGCTCTCCGGGACAGGTCACTGGAAACACCATATATTTT
TRBV10-3	-	-	TRBJ1-6	CATAGQGYSPLHF	TGTGCCACCGCCGGGCAGGGTTATTCACCCCTCCACTTT
TRBV6-1	-	-	TRBJ2-3	CASSEEGTDTQYF	TGTGCCAGCAGTGAAGAAGGAACAGATACGCAGTATTTT
TRBV5-5	-	-	TRBJ1-2	CASSLGTVRGDGYTF	TGTGCCAGCAGCTTGGGGACAGTGAGGGGCGATGGCTACACCTTC
TRBV30	-	-	TRBJ2-2	CAWNSGRTGELFF	TGTGCCTGGAACTCAGGGAGAACCGGGGAGCTGTTTTTT
TRBV18	-	-	TRBJ2-7	CASSLTYQGFHEQYF	TGTGCCAGCTCTCTAACTTACCAGGGATTCCACGAGCAGTACTTC
TRBV4-2	-	-	TRBJ2-7	CASSQDRYRDSYEQYF	TGTGCCAGCAGCCAAGATCGGTACAGGGACTCCTACGAGCAGTACTTC
TRBV7-9	-	-	TRBJ1-1	CASSFSGSNTEAFF	TGTGCCAGCAGCTTCTCAGGTTCCAACACTGAAGCTTTCTTT
TRBV6-5	-	-	TRBJ2-2	CASSYSKSNTGELFF	TGTGCCAGCAGTTACTCGAAATCCAACACCGGGGAGCTGTTTTTT
TRBV2	-	TRBD2	TRBJ2-7	CASSRTSGPYEQYF	TGTGCCAGCAGTCGAACTAGCGGCCCCTACGAGCAGTACTTC
TRBV18	-	-	TRBJ2-1	CASSPGINNEQFF	TGTGCCAGCTCACCAGGAATCAACAATGAGCAGTTCTTC
TRBV5-6	-	-	TRBJ1-3	CASSLSWGSGNTIYF	TGTGCCAGCAGCTTGAGTTGGGGCTCTGGAAACACCATATATTTT
TRBV5-1	-	TRBD2	TRBJ2-5	CASSLGASGGLETQYF	TGCGCCAGCAGCTTGGGGGCTAGCGGTGGCCTGGAGACCCAGTACTTC
TRBV18	-	TRBD1	TRBJ2-7	CASSPGTEAYEQYF	TGTGCCAGCTCACCAGGGACAGAAGCCTACGAGCAGTACTTC
TRBV5-1	-	TRBD1	TRBJ2-2	CASSRDRVGTGELFF	TGCGCCAGCAGCCGTGACAGGGTTGGGACCGGGGAGCTGTTTTTT
TRBV6-1	-	-	TRBJ2-3	CASSEYGGIDGTDTQYF	TGTGCCAGCAGTGAATATGGCGGGATAGATGGCACAGATACGCAGTATTTT
TRBV27	-	-	TRBJ1-2	CATGAGVGYGYTF	TGTGCCACCGGGGCGGGGGTCGGCTATGGCTACACCTTC
TRBV5-1	-	-	TRBJ2-1	CASSLEPGRGNNEQFF	TGCGCCAGCAGCTTAGAACCGGGACGCGGAAACAATGAGCAGTTCTTC
TRBV5-6	-	-	TRBJ1-5	CASSLGQGGMSNQPQHF	TGTGCCAGCAGCTTGGGCCAGGGAGGTATGAGCAATCAGCCCCAGCATTTT
TRBV25-1	-	TRBD1	TRBJ1-5	CASSVTGGVQPQHF	TGTGCCAGCAGTGTAACAGGGGGCGTTCAGCCCCAGCATTTT
TRBV5-1	-	TRBD2	TRBJ2-7	CASSPPVGSGSDEQYF	TGCGCCAGCAGCCCGCCCGTAGGTAGCGGGAGCGACGAGCAGTACTTC
TRBV28	-	-	TRBJ2-3	CASSFFGRGTDTQYF	TGTGCCAGCAGTTTTTTCGGTAGGGGCACAGATACGCAGTATTTT
TRBV19	-	-	TRBJ2-5	CASSKIVGRPGETQYF	TGTGCCAGTAGTAAAATTGTCGGCAGGCCGGGGGAGACCCAGTACTTC
TRBV6-5	-	TRBD1	TRBJ2-7	CASRRGQGASYEQYF	TGTGCCAGCAGGCGGGGACAGGGCGCATCCTACGAGCAGTACTTC
TRBV6-1	few	-	TRBJ1-2	CASSGKYGYTF	TGTGCCAGCAGTGGGAAGTATGGCTACACCTTC
TRBV5-4	-	-	TRBJ2-1	CASSSRTTYNEQFF	TGTGCCAGCAGCTCTAGGACAACGTACAATGAGCAGTTCTTC
TRBV29-1	-	TRBD1	TRBJ1-2	CSVEGTGVYGYTF	TGCAGCGTTGAAGGGACAGGCGTCTATGGCTACACCTTC
TRBV6-1	-	-	TRBJ1-5	CASSDGTSRSNQPQHF	TGTGCCAGCAGTGACGGGACATCCCGAAGCAATCAGCCCCAGCATTTT
TRBV2	-	TRBD2	TRBJ2-1	CASNGGAGNEQFF	TGTGCCAGCAACGGGGGGGCCGGCAATGAGCAGTTCTTC
TRBV18	-	-	TRBJ1-1	CASSQGIERTEAFF	TGTGCCAGCTCGCAGGGGATCGAGAGGACTGAAGCTTTCTTT
TRBV10-3	-	-	TRBJ2-7	CAISEGVNGYF	TGTGCCATCAGTGAAGGGGTAAACGGGTACTTC